This T cell receptor beta chain stems from a study of Ad26.COV2.S vaccination and SARS-CoV-2 variants. Looking at the study overall: Trial arm assignment for the donor was COV1001 Ad26.COV2.S. In the study, Ad26.COV2.S was injected intramuscularly once, or twice 56 days apart.

Treatment given: around 19 received Ad26.COV2.S at low or high dose, single or two shots; 5 received placebo; per-sample allocation not given. All samples were drawn on day 63, counting from the first vaccine or placebo injection. Germline CDR1 SGHTA, CDR2 FQGNSA. Trimming cost V 5 bases and J 6 bases, with 17 bases left between them. The CDR3 totals 15 residues. Measured with immunoSEQ multiplex PCR; TCRdb has only the in-frame clones, and not every one. The sample includes more than 300,000 clones, roughly 91% of them seen just once. The material was peripheral blood, obtained in a trial of Ad26.COV2.S vaccine versus placebo. This sequence joins TRBV7-2 and TRBJ2-1; D unresolved. The receptor was derived from a person aged 18-65 years who received the Ad26.COV2.S COVID-19 vaccine or a placebo. Written as DNA, the CDR3 is TGTGCCAGCAGCCCCGTTACTTCCCGGACCAATGAGCAGTTCTTC. Translation gives CASSPVTSRTNEQFF.